This T cell receptor beta chain was documented in a study of identical twins. Study-wide findings and caveats: The analysis was cross-sectional rather than longitudinal within donors. Zero-insertion analyses were open to partial confounding by invariant MAIT and iNKT cells.

With regard to this clonotype: Its antigen remains unidentified.

Every donor was a healthy Caucasian. Trimming shortened V by 10 bases and J by 5 bases, and 14 bases separated the two germline ends. Germline values: CDR1 SEHNR, CDR2 FQNEAQ (reference sequence). The CDR3 is 13 residues long. A universal primer site arose from template switching, and cDNA bore unique molecular identifiers. Each CDR3 protein gets one entry after TCRdb re-called the 5' RACE reads with MiXCR. This sample yields over 550,000 distinct CDR3 sequences, of which less than 9% are seen a single time; less than 2% belongs to the top ten. These data also formed part of another study, on yellow fever vaccine responses in identical twins.

This TCR came from a woman aged 18-35 years in good health. The J gene is TRBJ2-2, the V gene TRBV7-9, with a weak D call TRBD2 (6 bases). Material for sequencing was PBMCs. This chain's CDR3 is CATNPAGTGELFF. CDR3 in DNA: TGTGCCACTAACCCGGCGGGGACCGGGGAGCTGTTTTTT.